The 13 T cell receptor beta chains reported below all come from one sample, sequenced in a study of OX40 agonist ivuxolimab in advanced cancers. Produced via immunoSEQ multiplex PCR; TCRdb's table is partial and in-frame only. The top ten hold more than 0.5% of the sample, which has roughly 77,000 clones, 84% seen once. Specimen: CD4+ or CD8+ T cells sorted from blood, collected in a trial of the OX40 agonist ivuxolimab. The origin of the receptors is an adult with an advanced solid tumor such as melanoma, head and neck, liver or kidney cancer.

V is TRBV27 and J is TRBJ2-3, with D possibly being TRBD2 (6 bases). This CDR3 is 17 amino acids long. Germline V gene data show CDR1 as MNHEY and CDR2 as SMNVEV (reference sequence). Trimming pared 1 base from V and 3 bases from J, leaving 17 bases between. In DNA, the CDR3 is TGTGCCAGCAGTTTATATTCTTATAACGGGAGAACAGATACGCAGTATTTT. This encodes CASSLYSYNGRTDTQYF.

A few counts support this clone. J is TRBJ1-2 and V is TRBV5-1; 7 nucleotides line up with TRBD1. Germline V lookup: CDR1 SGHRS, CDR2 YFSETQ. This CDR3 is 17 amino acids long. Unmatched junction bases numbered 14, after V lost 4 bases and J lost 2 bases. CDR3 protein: CASSISNPYRGNYGYTF. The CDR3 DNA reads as TGCGCCAGCAGCATCTCGAACCCCTACAGGGGCAACTATGGCTACACCTTC. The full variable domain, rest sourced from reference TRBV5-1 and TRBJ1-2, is KAGVTQTPRYLIKTRGQQVTLSCSPISGHRSVSWYQQTPGQGLQFLFEYFSETQRNKGNFPGRFSGRQFSNSRSEMNVSTLELGDSALYLCASSISNPYRGNYGYTFGSGTRLTVV.

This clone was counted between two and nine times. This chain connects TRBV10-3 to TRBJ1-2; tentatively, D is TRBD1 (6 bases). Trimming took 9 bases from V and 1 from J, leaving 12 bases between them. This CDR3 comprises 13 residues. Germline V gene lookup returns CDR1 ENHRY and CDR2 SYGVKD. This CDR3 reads CAMHPGHNYGYTF. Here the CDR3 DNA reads TGTGCCATGCACCCGGGACATAACTATGGCTACACCTTC.

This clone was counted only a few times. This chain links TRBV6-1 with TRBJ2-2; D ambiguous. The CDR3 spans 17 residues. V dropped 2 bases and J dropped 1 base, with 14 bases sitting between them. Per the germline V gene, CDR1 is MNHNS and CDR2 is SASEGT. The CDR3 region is CASSEYPGRVNTGELFF. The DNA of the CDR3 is TGTGCCAGCAGTGAATACCCCGGACGGGTGAACACCGGGGAGCTGTTTTTT.

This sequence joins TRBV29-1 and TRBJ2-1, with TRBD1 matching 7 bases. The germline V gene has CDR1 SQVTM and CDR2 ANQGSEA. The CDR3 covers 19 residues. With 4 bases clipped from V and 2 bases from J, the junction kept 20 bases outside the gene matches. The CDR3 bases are TGCAGCGTTGGCCTAGGTTGGGACCCCAGGGACAGAACCTACAATGAGCAGTTCTTC. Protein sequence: CSVGLGWDPRDRTYNEQFF.

CDR3 DNA: TGTGCCAGCAGCGAAAGAGTTCATTACTATAGCAATCAGCCCCAGCATTTT. Translating gives CASSERVHYYSNQPQHF. This chain links TRBV11-3 with TRBJ1-5; no firm D call. CDR3 length equals 17 residues. Between the trimmed V and J ends, which lost 5 bases and 0 bases, there was a span of 17 bases. Germline V gene data show CDR1 as SGHNT and CDR2 as YENEEA.

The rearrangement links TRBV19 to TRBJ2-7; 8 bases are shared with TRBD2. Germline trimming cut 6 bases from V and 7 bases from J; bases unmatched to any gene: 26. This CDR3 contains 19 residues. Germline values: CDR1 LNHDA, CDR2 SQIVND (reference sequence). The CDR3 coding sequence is TGTGCCAGTAGCGATAGATCTAGCGCCGGGAGGGCCTCGTCGCGAGAGCAGTACTTC. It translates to CASSDRSSAGRASSREQYF. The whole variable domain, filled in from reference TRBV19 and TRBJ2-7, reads DGGITQSPKYLFRKEGQNVTLSCEQNLNHDAMYWYRQDPGQGLRLIYYSQIVNDFQKGDIAEGYSVSREKKESFPLTVTSAQKNPTAFYLCASSDRSSAGRASSREQYFGPGTRLTVT.

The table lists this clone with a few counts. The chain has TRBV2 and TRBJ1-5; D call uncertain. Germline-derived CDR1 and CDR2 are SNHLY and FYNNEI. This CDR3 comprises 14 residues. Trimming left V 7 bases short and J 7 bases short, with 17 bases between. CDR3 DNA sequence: TGTGCCAGCACCCAATCCCAGGCAGGACAGCCCCAGCATTTT. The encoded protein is CASTQSQAGQPQHF.

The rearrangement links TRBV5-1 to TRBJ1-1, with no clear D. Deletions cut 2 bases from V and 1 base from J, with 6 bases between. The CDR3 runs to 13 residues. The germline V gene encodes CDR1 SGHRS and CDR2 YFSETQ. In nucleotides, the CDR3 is TGCGCCAGCAGCTTTACGACGAACACTGAAGCTTTCTTT. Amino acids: CASSFTTNTEAFF.

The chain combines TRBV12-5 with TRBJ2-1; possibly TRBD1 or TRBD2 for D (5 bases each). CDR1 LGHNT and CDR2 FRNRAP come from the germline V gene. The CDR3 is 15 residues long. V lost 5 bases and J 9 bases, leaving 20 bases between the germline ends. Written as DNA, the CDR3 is TGTGCTAGTGGTGAAGGGACGGCAATACAAAGTGAGCAGTTCTTC. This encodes CASGEGTAIQSEQFF.

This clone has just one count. The CDR3 here is CASSGNRQGQNTEAFF. CDR3 nucleotide sequence: TGTGCCAGCAGCGGCAACAGACAGGGACAAAACACTGAAGCTTTCTTT. The V gene is TRBV9, the J gene TRBJ1-1; 7 nucleotides line up with TRBD1. The CDR3 contains 16 residues. Germline trimming cut 3 bases from V and 2 bases from J; bases unmatched to any gene: 10. Germline CDR1 reads SGDLS; CDR2 reads YYNGEE.

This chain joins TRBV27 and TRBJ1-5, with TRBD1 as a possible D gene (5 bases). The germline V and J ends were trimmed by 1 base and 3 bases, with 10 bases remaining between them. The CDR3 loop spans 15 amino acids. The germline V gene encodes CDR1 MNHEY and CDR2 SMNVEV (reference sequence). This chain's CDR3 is CASSLFREDNQPQHF. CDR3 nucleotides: TGTGCCAGCAGTTTATTCAGGGAAGACAATCAGCCCCAGCATTTT.

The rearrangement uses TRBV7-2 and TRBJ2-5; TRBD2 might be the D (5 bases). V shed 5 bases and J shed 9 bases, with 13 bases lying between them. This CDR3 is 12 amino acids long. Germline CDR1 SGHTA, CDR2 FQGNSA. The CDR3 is CASSPTSYPQYF. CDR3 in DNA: TGTGCCAGCAGCCCCACTAGTTACCCCCAGTACTTC.